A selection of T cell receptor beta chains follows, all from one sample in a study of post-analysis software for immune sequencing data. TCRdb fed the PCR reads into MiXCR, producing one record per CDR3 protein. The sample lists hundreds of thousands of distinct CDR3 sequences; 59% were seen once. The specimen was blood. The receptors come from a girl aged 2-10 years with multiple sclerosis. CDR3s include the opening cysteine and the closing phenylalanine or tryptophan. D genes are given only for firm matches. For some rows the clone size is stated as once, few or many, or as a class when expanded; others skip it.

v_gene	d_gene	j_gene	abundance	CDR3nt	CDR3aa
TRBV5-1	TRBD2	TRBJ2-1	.	TGCGCCAGCAGCCCCCGGGAGGGCCCCCCCTACAATGAGCAGTTCTTC	CASSPREGPPYNEQFF
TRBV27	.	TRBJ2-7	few	TGTGCCAGCAGGAGAGGACCATACTACGAGCAGTACTTC	CASRRGPYYEQYF
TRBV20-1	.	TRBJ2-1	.	TGCAGTGCTAGAGCTAGCTCGTTGTCCTACAATGAGCAGTTCTTC	CSARASSLSYNEQFF
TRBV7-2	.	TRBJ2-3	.	TGTGCCAGCAGCTTGTTCTTGGATACGCAGTATTTT	CASSLFLDTQYF
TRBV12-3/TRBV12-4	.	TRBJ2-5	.	TGTGCCAGCAGTTTTTGGTCCCCAGAGACCCAGTACTTC	CASSFWSPETQYF
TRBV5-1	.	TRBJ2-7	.	TGCGCCAGCAGCTCCATAGCGGAATACTCCTACGAGCAGTACTTC	CASSSIAEYSYEQYF
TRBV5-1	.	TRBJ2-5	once	TGCGCCAGCAGCCTTAAGCTCCCGGGACAACAAGAGACCCAGTACTTC	CASSLKLPGQQETQYF
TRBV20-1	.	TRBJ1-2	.	TGCAGTGCTAGAGGCGGGGGCTTTGGCTACACCTTC	CSARGGGFGYTF
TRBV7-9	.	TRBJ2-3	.	TGTGCCAGCAGCTTTGTTGATTTCACAGATACGCAGTATTTT	CASSFVDFTDTQYF
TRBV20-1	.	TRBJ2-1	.	TGCAGTGCTAGAGACCCCACCCCCTCTCGGAATGAGCAGTTCTTC	CSARDPTPSRNEQFF
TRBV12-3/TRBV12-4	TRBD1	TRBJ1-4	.	TGTGCCAGCAGCAACGGACAGGGGGCGCTTGAAAAACTGTTTTTT	CASSNGQGALEKLFF
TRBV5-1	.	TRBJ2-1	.	TGCGCCAGCAATGGCAGCGGAGATGAGCAGTTCTTC	CASNGSGDEQFF
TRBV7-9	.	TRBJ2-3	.	TGTGCCAGCACCGAGGGGGGGAACCTACTAAACACAGATACGCAGTATTTT	CASTEGGNLLNTDTQYF
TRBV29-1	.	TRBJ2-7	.	TGCAGCGGTGAGATTGGGGACAACTCCTACGAGCAGTACTTC	CSGEIGDNSYEQYF
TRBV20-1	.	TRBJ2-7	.	TGCAGTGCTAGAGACCCAAGGCAGGTCTACGAGCAGTACTTC	CSARDPRQVYEQYF
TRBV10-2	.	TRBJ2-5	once	TGCGCCAGCAGTGAGTCGCTTTACGGTCAAGAGACCCAGTACTTC	CASSESLYGQETQYF
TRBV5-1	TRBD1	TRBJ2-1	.	TGCGCCAGCAGCTCCCAGACAGGGTTAGGCAATGAGCAGTTCTTC	CASSSQTGLGNEQFF
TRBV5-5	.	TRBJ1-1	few	TGTGCCAGCAGCTTGGGGCGGATACAGAACACTGAAGCTTTCTTT	CASSLGRIQNTEAFF
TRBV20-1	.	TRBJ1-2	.	TGCAGTGCTAGTTACCGATTTTTTTCCTATGGCTACACCTTC	CSASYRFFSYGYTF
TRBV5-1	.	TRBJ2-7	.	TGCGCCAGCAGCATCCTCGGGGCCGAGCAGTACTTC	CASSILGAEQYF
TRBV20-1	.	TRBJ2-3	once	TGCAGTGCTAGATGGCTTCAAGATACGCAGTATTTT	CSARWLQDTQYF
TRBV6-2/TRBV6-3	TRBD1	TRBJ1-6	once	TGTGCCAGCAGTTACCGGGACTACGAGACAGGGTATAATTCACCCCTCCACTTT	CASSYRDYETGYNSPLHF
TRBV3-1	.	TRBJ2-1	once	TGTGCCAGCAGCCAATTACAGGTCAATGAGCAGTTCTTC	CASSQLQVNEQFF
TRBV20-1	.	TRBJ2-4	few	TGCAGTGCTAGGTCCCGTACTAGCCCCAACATTCAGTACTTC	CSARSRTSPNIQYF
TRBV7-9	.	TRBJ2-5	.	TGTGCCAGCAGCTCCGACACGGCGCTGGTACAAGAGACCCAGTACTTC	CASSSDTALVQETQYF
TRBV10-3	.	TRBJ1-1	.	TGTGCCATCAGTGGAAGGGGTCGTACTGAAGCTTTCTTT	CAISGRGRTEAFF
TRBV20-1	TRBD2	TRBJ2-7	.	TGCAGTGCGGCCCCCCGTGGGGGGAGGGCAGGCGAGCAGTACTTC	CSAAPRGGRAGEQYF
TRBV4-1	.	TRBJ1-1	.	TGCGCCAGCAGCCCAGGCGCTCCCATGAACACTGAAGCTTTCTTT	CASSPGAPMNTEAFF
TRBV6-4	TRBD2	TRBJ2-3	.	TGTGCCAGCAGTGAAACTAGCGGGGATACAGATACGCAGTATTTT	CASSETSGDTDTQYF
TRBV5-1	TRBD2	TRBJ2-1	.	TGCGCCAGCAGCCCCGGAGCGGGATTCCAGTTCGGGGAGCAGTTCTTC	CASSPGAGFQFGEQFF
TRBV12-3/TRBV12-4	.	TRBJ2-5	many	TGTGCCAGCAGCCGCGACAGCCAAGAGACCCAGTACTTC	CASSRDSQETQYF
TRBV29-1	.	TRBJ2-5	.	TGCAGCGTTGAAGATGGGACATCCGAGTACTTC	CSVEDGTSEYF
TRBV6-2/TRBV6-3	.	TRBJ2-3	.	TGTGCCAGCAGTTACGGTCCAGTCCACCGCACAGATACGCAGTATTTT	CASSYGPVHRTDTQYF
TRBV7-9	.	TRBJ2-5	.	TGTGCCAGCAGCCCCAGCCAGATGACGGAGACCCAGTACTTC	CASSPSQMTETQYF
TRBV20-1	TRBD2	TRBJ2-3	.	TGCAGTGCTCTATCGACTAGCGGGGCTACAGATACGCAGTATTTT	CSALSTSGATDTQYF
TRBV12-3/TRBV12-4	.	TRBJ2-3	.	TGTGCCAGCAGCACCGGGCCCGTCTTCGGGGGCACAGATACGCAGTATTTT	CASSTGPVFGGTDTQYF
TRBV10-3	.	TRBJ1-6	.	TGTGCCATCAGTGAGGCCCCCAGAGGGACCTATAATTCACCCCTCCACTTT	CAISEAPRGTYNSPLHF
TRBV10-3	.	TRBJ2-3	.	TGTGCCACAAAGCCCCGTGGTGACACAGATACGCAGTATTTT	CATKPRGDTDTQYF
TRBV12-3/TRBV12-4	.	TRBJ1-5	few	TGTGCCAGCAGTTCTAACACCTACAATCAGCCCCAGCATTTT	CASSSNTYNQPQHF
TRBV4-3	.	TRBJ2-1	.	TGCGCCAGCAACCAAGGGGGGCCGCAGTTCTTC	CASNQGGPQFF
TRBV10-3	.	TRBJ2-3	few	TGTGCCATCAGTGGGCAGGGCGGCAGGAGCACAGATACGCAGTATTTT	CAISGQGGRSTDTQYF
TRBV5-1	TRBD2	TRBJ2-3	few	TGCGCCAGCAGCGCTGGACTAGTTGGCACAGATACGCAGTATTTT	CASSAGLVGTDTQYF
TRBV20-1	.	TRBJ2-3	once	TGCAGTGCTAGGTATCCTAGTGGGGCTACAGATACGCAGTATTTT	CSARYPSGATDTQYF
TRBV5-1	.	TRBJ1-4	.	TGCGCCAGCAGCTTATCACCGGGAGCCAAGGGAGAAAAACTGTTTTTT	CASSLSPGAKGEKLFF
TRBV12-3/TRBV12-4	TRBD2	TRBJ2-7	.	TGTGCCAGCAGTTTGGCCGGGACTAGCGATCGCTACGAGCAGTACTTC	CASSLAGTSDRYEQYF
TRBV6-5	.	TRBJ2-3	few	TGTGCCAGCAGACTACAGGGTGTCGGCACAGATACGCAGTATTTT	CASRLQGVGTDTQYF
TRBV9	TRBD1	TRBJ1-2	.	TGTGCCGGCAGCGTAGACAGGGCTAACTATGGCTACACCTTC	CAGSVDRANYGYTF
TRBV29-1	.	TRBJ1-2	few	TGCAGCGTAAGGCGGGAGGGACTATATGGCTACACCTTC	CSVRREGLYGYTF
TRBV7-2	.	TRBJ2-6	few	TGTGCCAGCAGCTTTAGTCAGCAATCTGGGGCCAACGTCCTGACTTTC	CASSFSQQSGANVLTF
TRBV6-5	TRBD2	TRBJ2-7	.	TGTGCCAGCAGTCGAGACCGGGACTACCTATTCTACGAGCAGTACTTC	CASSRDRDYLFYEQYF
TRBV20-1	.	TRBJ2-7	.	TGCAGTGCTACCTACCGACACTACAATGAGCAGTACTTC	CSATYRHYNEQYF
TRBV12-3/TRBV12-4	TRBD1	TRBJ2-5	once	TGTGCCAGCGCCAGACAGGGCCCAGAGACCCAGTACTTC	CASARQGPETQYF